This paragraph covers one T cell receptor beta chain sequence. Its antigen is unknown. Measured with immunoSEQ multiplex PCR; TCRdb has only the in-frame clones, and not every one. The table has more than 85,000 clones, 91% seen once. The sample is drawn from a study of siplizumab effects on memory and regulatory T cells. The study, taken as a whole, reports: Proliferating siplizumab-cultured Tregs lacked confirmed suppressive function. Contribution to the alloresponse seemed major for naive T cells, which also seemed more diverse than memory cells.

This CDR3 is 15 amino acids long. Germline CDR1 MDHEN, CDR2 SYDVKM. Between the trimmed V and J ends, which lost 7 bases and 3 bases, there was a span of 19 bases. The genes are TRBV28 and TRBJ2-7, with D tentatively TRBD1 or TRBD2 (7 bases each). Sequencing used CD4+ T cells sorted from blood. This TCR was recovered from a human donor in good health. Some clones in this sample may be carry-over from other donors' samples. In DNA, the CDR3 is TGTGCCAGCAAACCTCCAGGGGGGAGGGGCTACGAGCAGTACTTC. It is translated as CASKPPGGRGYEQYF.